The source of this TCR beta chain is a study of blood T cell repertoires in COVID-19. Overall study context: Specimens from acute and convalescent COVID-19 originated in the United States, Italy and Spain. T cells, B-cell-depleted T cells, or PBMCs supplied cDNA or gDNA.

Original handling: The assay estimated nucleated cells by amplifying reference gene primers. Produced via immunoSEQ multiplex PCR; TCRdb's table is partial and in-frame only. The DNA was the basis for D and trimming; V, J and clone size are from that table. Among 25,000 or so clones listed, 65% to 90% were seen once. The receptor's source is a human donor in a cohort sampled during active COVID-19. Source material: peripheral blood.

The CDR3 DNA reads as TGTGCCAGCAGTGAGCCCGGGATCAATGAGCAGTTCTTC. Amino acids: CASSEPGINEQFF. The chain carries TRBV2 and TRBJ2-1; D is possibly TRBD2 (5 bases). The CDR3 totals 13 residues. Trimming took 3 bases from V and 6 from J, leaving 9 bases between them. Germline-derived CDR1 and CDR2 are SNHLY and FYNNEI.